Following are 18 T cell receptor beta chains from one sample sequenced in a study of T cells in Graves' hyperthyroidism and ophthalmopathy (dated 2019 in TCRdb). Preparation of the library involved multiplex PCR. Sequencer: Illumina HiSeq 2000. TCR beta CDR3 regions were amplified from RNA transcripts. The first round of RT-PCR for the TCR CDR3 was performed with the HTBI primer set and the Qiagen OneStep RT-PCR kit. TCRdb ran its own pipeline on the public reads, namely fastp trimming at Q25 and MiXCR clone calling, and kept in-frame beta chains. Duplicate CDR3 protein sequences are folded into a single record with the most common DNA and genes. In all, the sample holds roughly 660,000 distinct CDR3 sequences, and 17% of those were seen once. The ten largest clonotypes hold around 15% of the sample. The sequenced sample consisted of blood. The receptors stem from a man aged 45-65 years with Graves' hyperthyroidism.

The CDR3 sequence is CASSSRLAPDTQYF. In nucleotides, the CDR3 is TGTGCCAGCAGCAGCCGACTAGCGCCGGATACGCAGTATTTT. The rearrangement uses TRBV11-3 and TRBJ2-3, with TRBD2 matching 8 bases. The germline V gene encodes CDR1 SGHNT and CDR2 YENEEA. With 5 bases clipped from V and 6 bases from J, the junction kept 7 bases outside the gene matches. The CDR3 runs 14 residues. The whole variable domain, remainder taken from reference TRBV11-3 and TRBJ2-3, is EAGVVQSPRYKIIEKKQPVAFWCNPISGHNTLYWYLQNLGQGPELLIRYENEEAVDDSQLPKDRFSAERLKGVDSTLKIQPAELGDSAVYLCASSSRLAPDTQYFGPGTRLTVL.

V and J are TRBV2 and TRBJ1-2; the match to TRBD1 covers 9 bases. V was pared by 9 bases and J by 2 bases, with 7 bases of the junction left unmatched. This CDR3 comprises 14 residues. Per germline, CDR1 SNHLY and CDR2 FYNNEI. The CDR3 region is CASTSGTGNYGYTF. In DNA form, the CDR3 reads TGTGCCAGTACCTCCGGGACAGGGAACTATGGCTACACCTTC.

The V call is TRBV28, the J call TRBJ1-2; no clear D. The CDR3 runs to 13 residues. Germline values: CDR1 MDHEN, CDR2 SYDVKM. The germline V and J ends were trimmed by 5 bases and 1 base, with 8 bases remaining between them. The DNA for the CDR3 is TGTGCCAGCAGTAAGGACTTTAACTATGGCTACACCTTC. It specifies CASSKDFNYGYTF.

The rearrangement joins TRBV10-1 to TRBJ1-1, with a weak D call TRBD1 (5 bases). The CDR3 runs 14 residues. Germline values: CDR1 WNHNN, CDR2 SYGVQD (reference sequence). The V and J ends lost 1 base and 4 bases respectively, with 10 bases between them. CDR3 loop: CASSEWGDGTEAFF. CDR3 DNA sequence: TGCGCCAGCAGTGAGTGGGGCGACGGCACTGAAGCTTTCTTT.

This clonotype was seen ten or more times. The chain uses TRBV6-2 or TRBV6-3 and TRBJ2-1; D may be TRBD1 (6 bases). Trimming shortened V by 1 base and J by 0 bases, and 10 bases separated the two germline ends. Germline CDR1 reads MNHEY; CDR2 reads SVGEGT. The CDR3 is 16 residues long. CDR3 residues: CASSYYGRGSYNEQFF. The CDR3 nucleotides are TGTGCCAGCAGTTACTATGGCAGGGGCTCCTACAATGAGCAGTTCTTC.

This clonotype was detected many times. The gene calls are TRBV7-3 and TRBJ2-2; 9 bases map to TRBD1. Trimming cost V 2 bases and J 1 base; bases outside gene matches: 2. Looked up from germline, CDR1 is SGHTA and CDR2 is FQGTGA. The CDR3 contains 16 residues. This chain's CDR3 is CASSLGGQGNTGELFF. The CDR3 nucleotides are TGTGCCAGCAGCTTAGGGGGACAGGGGAACACCGGGGAGCTGTTTTTT.

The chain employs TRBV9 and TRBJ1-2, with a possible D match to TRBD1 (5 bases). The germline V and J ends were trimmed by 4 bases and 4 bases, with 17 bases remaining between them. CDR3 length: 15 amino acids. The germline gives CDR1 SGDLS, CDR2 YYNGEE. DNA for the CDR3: TGTGCCAGCAGCACTAAGGCGGGGGGAAGCTATGGCTACACCTTC. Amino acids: CASSTKAGGSYGYTF.

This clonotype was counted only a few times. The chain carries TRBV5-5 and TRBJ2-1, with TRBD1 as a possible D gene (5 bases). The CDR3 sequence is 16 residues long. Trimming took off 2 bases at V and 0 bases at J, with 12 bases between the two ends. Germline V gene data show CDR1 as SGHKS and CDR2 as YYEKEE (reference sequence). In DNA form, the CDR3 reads TGTGCCAGCAGCTTCCAGGGCTTCAACTCCTACAATGAGCAGTTCTTC. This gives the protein CASSFQGFNSYNEQFF. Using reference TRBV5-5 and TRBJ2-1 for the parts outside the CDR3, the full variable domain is DAGVTQSPTHLIKTRGQQVTLRCSPISGHKSVSWYQQVLGQGPQFIFQYYEKEERGRGNFPDRFSARQFPNYSSELNVNALLLGDSALYLCASSFQGFNSYNEQFFGPGTRLTVL.

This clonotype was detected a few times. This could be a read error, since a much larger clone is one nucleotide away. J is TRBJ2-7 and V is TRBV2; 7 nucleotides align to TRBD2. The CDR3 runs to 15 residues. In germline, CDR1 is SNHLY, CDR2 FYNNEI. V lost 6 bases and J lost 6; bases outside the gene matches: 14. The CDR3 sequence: CASREIVGGQVEQYF. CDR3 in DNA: TGTGCCAGCAGAGAAATAGTGGGAGGGCAGGTCGAGCAGTACTTC.

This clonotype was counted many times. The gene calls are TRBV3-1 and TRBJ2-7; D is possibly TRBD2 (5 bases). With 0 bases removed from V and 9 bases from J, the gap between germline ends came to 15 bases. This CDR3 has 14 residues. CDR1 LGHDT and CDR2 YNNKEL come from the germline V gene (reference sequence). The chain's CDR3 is CASSQDLAPRGQYF. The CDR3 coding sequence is TGTGCCAGCAGCCAAGATTTAGCGCCTCGGGGGCAGTACTTC.

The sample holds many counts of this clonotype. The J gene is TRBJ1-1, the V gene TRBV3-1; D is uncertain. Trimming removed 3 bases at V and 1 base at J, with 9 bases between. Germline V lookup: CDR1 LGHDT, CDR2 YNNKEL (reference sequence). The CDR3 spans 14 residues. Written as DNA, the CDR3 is TGTGCCAGCAGCCACGGACTGTCGAACACTGAAGCTTTCTTT. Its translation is CASSHGLSNTEAFF.

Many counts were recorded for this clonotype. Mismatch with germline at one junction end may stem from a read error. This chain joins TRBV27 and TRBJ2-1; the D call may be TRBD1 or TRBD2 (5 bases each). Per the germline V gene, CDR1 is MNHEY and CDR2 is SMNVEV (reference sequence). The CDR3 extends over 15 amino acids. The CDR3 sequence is CATSGDATDINEQFF. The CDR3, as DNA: TGTGCCACCAGTGGGGACGCGACAGATATCAATGAGCAGTTCTTC.

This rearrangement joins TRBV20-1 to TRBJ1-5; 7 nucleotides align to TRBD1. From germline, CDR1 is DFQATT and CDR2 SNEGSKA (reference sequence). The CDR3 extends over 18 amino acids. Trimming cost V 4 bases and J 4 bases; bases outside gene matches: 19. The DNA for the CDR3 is TGCAGTGCTACAGGGTACAAACCGGGACAGTTGATGAATCAGCCCCAGCATTTT. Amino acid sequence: CSATGYKPGQLMNQPQHF.

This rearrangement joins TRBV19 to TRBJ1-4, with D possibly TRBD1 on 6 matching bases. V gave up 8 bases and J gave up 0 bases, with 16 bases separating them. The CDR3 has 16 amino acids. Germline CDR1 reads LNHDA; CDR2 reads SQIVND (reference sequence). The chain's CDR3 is CASGSPRTATNEKLFF. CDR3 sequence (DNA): TGTGCCAGTGGTAGCCCTCGGACAGCAACTAATGAAAAACTGTTTTTT. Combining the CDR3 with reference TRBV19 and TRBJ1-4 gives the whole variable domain DGGITQSPKYLFRKEGQNVTLSCEQNLNHDAMYWYRQDPGQGLRLIYYSQIVNDFQKGDIAEGYSVSREKKESFPLTVTSAQKNPTAFYLCASGSPRTATNEKLFFGSGTQLSVL.

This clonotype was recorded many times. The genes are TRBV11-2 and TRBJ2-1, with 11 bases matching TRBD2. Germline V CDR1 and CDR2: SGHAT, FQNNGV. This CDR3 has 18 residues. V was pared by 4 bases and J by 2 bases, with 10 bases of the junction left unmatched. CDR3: CASSSRDEGLAAYNEQFF. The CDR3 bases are TGTGCCAGCAGCTCCCGCGATGAGGGACTAGCGGCCTACAATGAGCAGTTCTTC.

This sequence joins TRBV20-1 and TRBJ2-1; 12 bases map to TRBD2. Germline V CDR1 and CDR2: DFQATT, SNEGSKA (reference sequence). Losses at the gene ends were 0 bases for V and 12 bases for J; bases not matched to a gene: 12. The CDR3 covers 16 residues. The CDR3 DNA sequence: TGCAGTGCTAGAGATGAGGGGGCGACTAGCGGGAGTCGGCAGTTCTTC. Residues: CSARDEGATSGSRQFF.

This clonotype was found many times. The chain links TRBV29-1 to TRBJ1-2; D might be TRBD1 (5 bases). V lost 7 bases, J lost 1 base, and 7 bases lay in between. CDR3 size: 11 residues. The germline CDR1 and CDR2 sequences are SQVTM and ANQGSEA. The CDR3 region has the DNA TGCAGCGCGCAGGGTAACTATGGCTACACCTTC. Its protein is CSAQGNYGYTF.

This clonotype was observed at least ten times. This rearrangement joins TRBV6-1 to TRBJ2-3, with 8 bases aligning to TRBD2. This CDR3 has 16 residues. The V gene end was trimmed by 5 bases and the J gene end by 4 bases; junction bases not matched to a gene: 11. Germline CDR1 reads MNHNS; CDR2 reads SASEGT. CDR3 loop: CASSRESGSGPDTQYF. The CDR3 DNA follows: TGTGCCAGCAGTCGAGAAAGCGGGAGCGGCCCAGATACGCAGTATTTT.